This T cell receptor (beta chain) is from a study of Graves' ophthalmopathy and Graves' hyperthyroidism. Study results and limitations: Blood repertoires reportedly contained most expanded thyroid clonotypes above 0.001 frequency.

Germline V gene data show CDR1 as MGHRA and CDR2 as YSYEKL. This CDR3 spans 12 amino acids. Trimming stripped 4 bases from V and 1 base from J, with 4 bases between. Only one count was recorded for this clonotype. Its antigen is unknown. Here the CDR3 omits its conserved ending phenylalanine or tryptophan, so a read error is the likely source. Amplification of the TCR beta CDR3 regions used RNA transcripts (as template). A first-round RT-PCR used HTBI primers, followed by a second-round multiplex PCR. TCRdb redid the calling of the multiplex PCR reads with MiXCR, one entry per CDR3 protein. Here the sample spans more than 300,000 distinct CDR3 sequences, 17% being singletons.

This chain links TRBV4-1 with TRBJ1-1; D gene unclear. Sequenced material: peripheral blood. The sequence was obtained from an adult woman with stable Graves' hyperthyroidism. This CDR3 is CASSPPNTEAFY. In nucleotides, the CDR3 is TGCGCCAGCAGCCCCCCGAACACTGAAGCTTTCTAT.